The TCR beta chain under discussion was sequenced for a study of blood T cell repertoires in COVID-19. Study details: PBMCs, B-cell-depleted T cells, or T cells were the source of the cDNA or gDNA that made up the material.

TCRdb's table, derived via immunoSEQ multiplex PCR, lists solely in-frame clones and lacks some. The sample contains around 400,000 clones, over 80% of which appear only once. V shed 6 bases and J 3 bases; nucleotides not matched to a gene: 5. The CDR3 covers 15 residues. CDR1 is LGHDT, CDR2 YNNKEL, per germline (reference sequence). Participants reported their clinical history, and cohort assignment relied on those reports. The chain combines TRBV3-1 (or the pseudogene TRBV3-2) with TRBJ2-1; TRBD2 aligns across 10 bases. This sequence originates from a woman in her forties or fifties who had recovered from COVID-19. Sequenced input: PBMCs or T cells enriched from blood (not recorded which). Here the CDR3 DNA reads TGTGCCAGCAGGGGGCTAGCGGGGGTCTACAATGAGCAGTTCTTC. This encodes CASRGLAGVYNEQFF.